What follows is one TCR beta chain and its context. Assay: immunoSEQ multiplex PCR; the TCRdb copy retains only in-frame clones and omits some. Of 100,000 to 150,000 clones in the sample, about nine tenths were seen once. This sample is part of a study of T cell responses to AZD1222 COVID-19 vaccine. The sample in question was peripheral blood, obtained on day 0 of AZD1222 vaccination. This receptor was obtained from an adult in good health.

The CDR3 is CASSKGAVQPQHF. In DNA form, the CDR3 reads TGTGCCAGCAGTAAGGGGGCTGTTCAGCCCCAGCATTTT. This chain joins TRBV27 and TRBJ1-5, with TRBD1 matching over 7 bases. Germline CDR1 reads MNHEY; CDR2 reads SMNVEV (reference sequence). The CDR3 contains 13 residues. V lost 5 bases to trimming and J lost 6 bases; unmatched junction nucleotides: 4.